The 13 T cell receptor beta chains reported below all come from one sample, sequenced in a study of shared clonotypes between healthy human individuals. Only in-frame clones appear in the TCRdb table, and some are missing; sequencing was by immunoSEQ multiplex PCR. Of around 2.3 million clones listed, around 95% are singletons. Sequenced material: naive CD4+ T cells sorted from blood. Subset of the sample: CD45RA+ positively selected. The source of these receptors is a man aged 18 to 30 in good health.

The rearrangement joins TRBV18 to TRBJ2-2; 10 bases map to TRBD2. The trim removed 3 bases at V and 5 bases at J, leaving 9 bases unmatched. The CDR3 runs 17 residues. The V gene's germline CDR1 is KGHSH and CDR2 LQKENI. CDR3 coding DNA: TGTGCCAGCTCACCCATTTCCGGGACTAGCGTAACCGGGGAGCTGTTTTTT. It encodes CASSPISGTSVTGELFF.

The chain recombines TRBV15 with TRBJ1-1; D may be TRBD1 (6 bases). Germline assignment: CDR1 LNHNV and CDR2 YYDKDF (reference sequence). V gave up 1 base and J gave up 7 bases, with 13 bases separating them. The CDR3 sequence is 14 residues long. The CDR3 region has the DNA TGTGCCACCAGCAGAGCCAGGACAGCCGGTGAAGCTTTCTTT. This codes for CATSRARTAGEAFF.

This chain uses TRBV19 with TRBJ2-1; TRBD1 or TRBD2 may be the D gene (5 bases each). The length of the CDR3 is 15 residues. V lost 5 bases and J lost 7, with 18 bases in between. CDR1 and CDR2 (germline): LNHDA, SQIVND (reference sequence). CDR3 region: CASSVAGTPGNEQFF. DNA of the CDR3: TGTGCCAGTAGTGTGGCCGGGACGCCTGGAAATGAGCAGTTCTTC.

Worth noting for this clone: Additional DNA sequences in this sample encode the identical CDR3. This rearrangement joins TRBV7-2 to TRBJ2-5; 8 bases align to TRBD1. The CDR3 runs to 13 residues. Trimming at V came to 5 bases and at J to 2 bases, leaving 1 base not matched to a gene. Germline loops: CDR1 SGHTA, CDR2 FQGNSA. CDR3 protein: CASSRTGQETQYF. Here the CDR3 DNA reads TGTGCCAGCAGCCGGACAGGGCAAGAGACCCAGTACTTC.

This clone was observed a single time. The genes are TRBV4-1 and TRBJ2-6; D perhaps matches TRBD2 (6 bases). V dropped 0 bases and J dropped 2 bases, with 17 bases sitting between them. CDR3 size: 19 residues. Germline CDR1 and CDR2: MGHRA and YSYEKL. The CDR3 nucleotides read TGCGCCAGCAGCCAAGAGGAGGGTTCGGGCTTCACTGGGGCCAACGTCCTGACTTTC. It is translated as CASSQEEGSGFTGANVLTF.

The chain employs TRBV5-6 and TRBJ1-3; D remains unclear. The germline CDR1 and CDR2 sequences are SGHDT and YYEEEE. The V end was cut by 1 base, the J end by 0 bases, with 8 bases between. CDR3 length equals 15 residues. The CDR3 DNA is TGTGCCAGCAGCTTGCGGGAAATCTCTGGAAACACCATATATTTT. It encodes CASSLREISGNTIYF.

The CDR3: CSVSREAGTKNIQYF. In DNA form, the CDR3 reads TGCAGCGTTTCCAGGGAGGCGGGGACAAAAAACATTCAGTACTTC. The chain has TRBV29-1 and TRBJ2-4; D is perhaps TRBD1 or TRBD2 (6 bases each). V gave up 5 bases and J gave up 4 bases, with 18 bases separating them. The CDR3 covers 15 residues. Germline assignment: CDR1 SQVTM and CDR2 ANQGSEA.

The chain combines TRBV7-2 with TRBJ1-2; D uncertain. CDR3 length equals 15 residues. CDR1 and CDR2 (germline): SGHTA, FQGNSA. V was trimmed by 0 bases and J by 0 bases, leaving 8 bases between them. The CDR3, as DNA: TGTGCCAGCAGCTTAGCGGCGACGACTAACTATGGCTACACCTTC. This gives the protein CASSLAATTNYGYTF.

The rearrangement joins TRBV6-6 to TRBJ1-1, with D possibly matching TRBD1 (6 bases). This CDR3 comprises 14 residues. V lost 7 bases and J 1 base, leaving 13 bases between the germline ends. Germline CDR1 reads MNHNY; CDR2 reads SVGAGI (reference sequence). CDR3 amino acids: CASIPGTTNTEAFF. For the CDR3, the DNA is TGTGCCAGCATTCCCGGGACAACGAACACTGAAGCTTTCTTT.

To note about this clone: The sample carries other DNA sequences with the same CDR3. The rearrangement joins TRBV11-3 to TRBJ2-3; D ambiguous. This CDR3 comprises 12 residues. Looked up from germline, CDR1 is SGHNT and CDR2 is YENEEA. The V gene lost 4 bases and the J gene lost 2 bases, with 4 bases spanning the gap. CDR3 nucleotides: TGTGCCAGCAGCTCGACCACAGATACGCAGTATTTT. This gives the protein CASSSTTDTQYF.

J is TRBJ2-7 and V is TRBV28, with D uncertain. The CDR3 runs to 12 residues. Trimming took 2 bases from V and 7 from J, leaving 9 bases between them. Germline loops: CDR1 MDHEN, CDR2 SYDVKM. The CDR3 here is CASSLPPGEQYF. The DNA for the CDR3 is TGTGCCAGCAGTTTACCCCCCGGTGAGCAGTACTTC.

V and J are TRBV4-1 and TRBJ1-1; 7 bases match TRBD1. With V trimmed by 8 bases and J by 3 bases, 9 bases remained unmatched. Germline V gene sequence: CDR1 MGHRA, CDR2 YSYEKL. CDR3 length: 14 amino acids. For the CDR3, the DNA is TGCGCCAGCGGGGATCGAGGACAGGACACTGAAGCTTTCTTT. This codes for CASGDRGQDTEAFF.

The V and J genes are TRBV5-1 and TRBJ2-3; D might be TRBD2 (6 bases). Germline loops: CDR1 SGHRS, CDR2 YFSETQ. Trimming cost V 4 bases and J 2 bases, with 11 bases left between them. The CDR3 runs 14 residues. DNA for the CDR3: TGCGCCAGCAGCCCGGGACTTAACACAGATACGCAGTATTTT. Translating it yields CASSPGLNTDTQYF.